This T cell receptor beta chain is drawn from a study of OX40 agonist ivuxolimab in advanced cancers. The wider study: Patients received the agonistic anti-OX40 (CD134) antibody ivuxolimab. Six ivuxolimab dose levels, 0.01 to 10 mg/kg, were given intravenously every 2 weeks.

This clone was counted a single time. With 3 bases clipped from V and 1 base from J, the junction kept 2 bases outside the gene matches. The germline gives CDR1 SGHTA, CDR2 FQGNSA. The CDR3 consists of 14 residues. Profiled with immunoSEQ multiplex PCR; TCRdb holds only in-frame clones, not every one. There are more than 50,000 clones in the sample; 90% occur only once, and around 1.9% lies in the top ten. The chain joins TRBV7-2 to TRBJ1-1; 7 nucleotides line up with TRBD1. This clonotype was obtained from an adult with an advanced solid tumor such as melanoma, head and neck, liver or kidney cancer. The input for sequencing was CD4+ or CD8+ T cells sorted from blood, taken in a trial of the OX40 agonist ivuxolimab. Written as DNA, the CDR3 is TGTGCCAGCAGCTTCAGGACAGGGAACACTGAAGCTTTCTTT. Amino acids: CASSFRTGNTEAFF. The full variable domain, with the rest looked up from reference TRBV7-2 and TRBJ1-1, is GAGVSQSPSNKVTEKGKDVELRCDPISGHTALYWYRQSLGQGLEFLIYFQGNSAPDKSGLPSDRFSAERTGGSVSTLTIQRTQQEDSAVYLCASSFRTGNTEAFFGQGTRLTVV.